The rows below give T cell receptor beta chains drawn from one sample of a study of Ad26.COV2.S vaccination and SARS-CoV-2 variants. Clones were read by immunoSEQ multiplex PCR, and TCRdb kept only the in-frame ones, dropping some. The table has under 300,000 clones, around 90% seen once; the top ten hold roughly 3%. Sequencing was performed on peripheral blood, taken in a trial of Ad26.COV2.S vaccine versus placebo. Receptors were obtained from a person between 18 and 65 years old who received the Ad26.COV2.S COVID-19 vaccine or a placebo. CDR3s include the opening cysteine and the closing phenylalanine or tryptophan. The D gene is left open where the match is weak. Clone size, where shown, is once, few, many, or a class for clones that have expanded.

D gene | J gene | V gene | clone size | CDR3 protein | CDR3 DNA
NA | TRBJ1-5 | TRBV30 | NA | CAPSPRGLCNQPQHF | TGTGCCCCTAGCCCCAGGGGCCTTTGCAATCAGCCCCAGCATTTT
TRBD1 | TRBJ2-5 | TRBV6-2/TRBV6-3 | NA | CASSYYGTGGSQTQYF | TGTGCCAGCAGTTACTATGGGACAGGTGGATCCCAGACCCAGTACTTC
NA | TRBJ1-2 | TRBV25-1 | NA | CASSGSHGDANYGYTF | TGTGCCAGCAGTGGGTCCCACGGTGACGCTAACTATGGCTACACCTTC
TRBD1 | TRBJ1-5 | TRBV6-6 | NA | CASSWDRRYQPQHF | TGTGCCAGCAGTTGGGACAGGAGGTATCAGCCCCAGCATTTT
NA | TRBJ2-1 | TRBV9 | NA | CASSFSTEGGEQFF | TGTGCCAGCAGCTTCTCGACTGAAGGCGGTGAGCAGTTCTTC
TRBD1 | TRBJ2-2 | TRBV9 | NA | CASNTGTDTGELFF | TGTGCCAGCAACACCGGGACAGACACCGGGGAGCTGTTTTTT
TRBD1 | TRBJ2-7 | TRBV19 | NA | CASKKRQGAYEQYF | TGTGCCAGTAAGAAACGACAGGGGGCTTACGAGCAGTACTTC
TRBD2 | TRBJ2-2 | TRBV7-2 | NA | CASSLRALAGAANTGELFF | TGTGCCAGCAGCTTACGGGCCCTAGCGGGGGCTGCGAACACCGGGGAGCTGTTTTTT
NA | TRBJ2-2 | TRBV9 | few | CASSALGELFF | TGTGCCAGCAGCGCCCTCGGGGAGCTGTTTTTT
TRBD1 | TRBJ2-2 | TRBV18 | NA | CASSQRQGAAGELFF | TGTGCCAGCTCACAACGACAGGGGGCCGCCGGGGAGCTGTTTTTT
TRBD2 | TRBJ2-3 | TRBV5-1 | NA | CASSYRTSADTDTQYF | TGCGCCAGCAGCTACCGGACTAGCGCGGACACAGATACGCAGTATTTT
NA | TRBJ2-2 | TRBV9 | NA | CASSEGVGHINTGELFF | TGTGCCAGCAGCGAGGGGGTGGGACACATTAACACCGGGGAGCTGTTTTTT
NA | TRBJ2-4 | TRBV7-2 | NA | CASSLGSLLVNIQYF | TGTGCCAGCAGCTTAGGCTCCCTTCTGGTGAACATTCAGTACTTC
NA | TRBJ1-5 | TRBV5-1 | NA | CASSPIGGGDQPQHF | TGCGCCAGCAGCCCGATTGGGGGGGGCGATCAGCCCCAGCATTTT
NA | TRBJ1-6 | TRBV3-1/TRBV3-2 | NA | CASSLREGNSPLHF | TGTGCCAGCAGCCTCCGGGAGGGCAATTCACCCCTCCACTTT
NA | TRBJ1-2 | TRBV7-2 | NA | CASSAPTGGGGYYGYTF | TGTGCCAGCAGCGCACCAACGGGAGGCGGAGGATACTATGGCTACACCTTC
NA | TRBJ2-1 | TRBV6-6 | few | CASSPFSRNEQFF | TGTGCCAGCAGCCCGTTTTCCCGCAATGAGCAGTTCTTC
NA | TRBJ1-1 | TRBV30 | NA | CAAGNTEAFF | TGTGCCGCAGGGAACACTGAAGCTTTCTTT
TRBD2 | TRBJ2-5 | TRBV7-2 | NA | CASSLSISGGQETQYF | TGTGCCAGCAGCTTAAGTATTAGCGGGGGACAAGAGACCCAGTACTTC
TRBD1 | TRBJ2-5 | TRBV19 | NA | CASSKRTGDETQYF | TGTGCCAGTAGTAAGAGGACAGGGGACGAGACCCAGTACTTC
NA | TRBJ2-2 | TRBV7-6 | NA | CASSSTANTGELFF | TGTGCCAGCAGCTCGACAGCGAACACCGGGGAGCTGTTTTTT
NA | TRBJ1-2 | TRBV30 | NA | CAWSESGGYTF | TGTGCCTGGAGTGAAAGCGGTGGCTACACCTTC
NA | TRBJ1-1 | TRBV29-1 | NA | CSVPRPQAAMNTEAFF | TGCAGCGTCCCAAGGCCCCAGGCGGCGATGAACACTGAAGCTTTCTTT
NA | TRBJ1-1 | TRBV5-6 | NA | CASSSASMNTEAFF | TGTGCCAGCAGCTCGGCATCCATGAACACTGAAGCTTTCTTT
NA | TRBJ1-1 | TRBV5-1 | NA | CASSLGAGTEAFF | TGCGCCAGCAGCTTGGGGGCAGGCACTGAAGCTTTCTTT
NA | TRBJ2-7 | TRBV10-3 | NA | CAISDDAYEQYF | TGTGCCATCAGTGACGACGCCTACGAGCAGTACTTC
TRBD2 | TRBJ2-5 | TRBV19 | NA | CASSSSGTSEETQYF | TGTGCCAGTAGTTCCTCCGGGACTAGCGAAGAGACCCAGTACTTC
NA | TRBJ1-3 | TRBV9 | many | CASSVGGNTIYF | TGTGCCAGCAGCGTCGGGGGAAACACCATATATTTT
NA | TRBJ2-7 | TRBV5-1 | once | CASSLGQRIDEQYF | TGCGCCAGCAGCTTGGGACAGCGGATCGATGAGCAGTACTTC
NA | TRBJ1-5 | TRBV7-2 | NA | CASSLKSNQPQHF | TGTGCCAGCAGCTTAAAGAGCAATCAGCCCCAGCATTTT
NA | TRBJ1-5 | TRBV6-2/TRBV6-3 | NA | CASSYLGTGQPQHF | TGTGCCAGCAGTTATCTGGGAACGGGTCAGCCCCAGCATTTT
TRBD1 | TRBJ1-2 | TRBV5-5 | NA | CASSLAVDRGGGYTF | TGTGCCAGCAGCTTGGCCGTGGACAGGGGAGGCGGCTACACCTTC
NA | TRBJ1-2 | TRBV11-2 | NA | CASSSRGRFYGYTF | TGTGCCAGCAGTTCTCGGGGGAGATTCTATGGCTACACCTTC
NA | TRBJ2-3 | TRBV6-5 | NA | CASRGPGADTQYF | TGTGCCAGCAGGGGCCCGGGGGCAGATACGCAGTATTTT
NA | TRBJ2-7 | TRBV4-1 | NA | CASSQEQHNSYEQYF | TGCGCCAGCAGCCAAGAACAGCATAACTCCTACGAGCAGTACTTC
NA | TRBJ1-5 | TRBV7-9 | NA | CASSLSGKPQHF | TGTGCCAGCAGCTTATCGGGAAAGCCCCAGCATTTT
NA | TRBJ2-3 | TRBV7-2 | NA | CASSSKRVDTDTQYF | TGTGCCAGCAGCTCTAAGCGGGTCGACACAGATACGCAGTATTTT
NA | TRBJ2-1 | TRBV27 | NA | CASSLRAGSSYNEQFF | TGTGCCAGCAGTTTACGAGCGGGTTCTTCCTACAATGAGCAGTTCTTC
NA | TRBJ1-1 | TRBV10-3 | NA | CAITSEGDTEAFF | TGTGCCATCACCTCGGAAGGGGACACTGAAGCTTTCTTT
NA | TRBJ2-1 | TRBV7-2 | NA | CASRPIDRFDNEQFF | TGTGCCAGCAGGCCGATTGACAGGTTTGACAATGAGCAGTTCTTC
TRBD1 | TRBJ1-1 | TRBV5-1 | NA | CASSSGQGMNTEAFF | TGCGCCAGCAGCTCGGGACAGGGTATGAACACTGAAGCTTTCTTT
TRBD1 | TRBJ1-2 | TRBV4-3 | NA | CASSQDGAGQFKYYGYTF | TGCGCCAGCAGCCAAGATGGGGCGGGACAGTTTAAATACTATGGCTACACCTTC
NA | TRBJ1-6 | TRBV30 | once | CAWGGVGSPLHF | TGTGCCTGGGGAGGGGTCGGTTCACCCCTCCACTTT
NA | TRBJ2-7 | TRBV11-2 | NA | CASSLGTGSYEQYF | TGTGCCAGCAGCTTAGGGACGGGCTCCTACGAGCAGTACTTC
NA | TRBJ1-1 | TRBV2 | NA | CASSAWDGLVDEAFF | TGTGCCAGCAGTGCGTGGGACGGTCTCGTCGATGAAGCTTTCTTT